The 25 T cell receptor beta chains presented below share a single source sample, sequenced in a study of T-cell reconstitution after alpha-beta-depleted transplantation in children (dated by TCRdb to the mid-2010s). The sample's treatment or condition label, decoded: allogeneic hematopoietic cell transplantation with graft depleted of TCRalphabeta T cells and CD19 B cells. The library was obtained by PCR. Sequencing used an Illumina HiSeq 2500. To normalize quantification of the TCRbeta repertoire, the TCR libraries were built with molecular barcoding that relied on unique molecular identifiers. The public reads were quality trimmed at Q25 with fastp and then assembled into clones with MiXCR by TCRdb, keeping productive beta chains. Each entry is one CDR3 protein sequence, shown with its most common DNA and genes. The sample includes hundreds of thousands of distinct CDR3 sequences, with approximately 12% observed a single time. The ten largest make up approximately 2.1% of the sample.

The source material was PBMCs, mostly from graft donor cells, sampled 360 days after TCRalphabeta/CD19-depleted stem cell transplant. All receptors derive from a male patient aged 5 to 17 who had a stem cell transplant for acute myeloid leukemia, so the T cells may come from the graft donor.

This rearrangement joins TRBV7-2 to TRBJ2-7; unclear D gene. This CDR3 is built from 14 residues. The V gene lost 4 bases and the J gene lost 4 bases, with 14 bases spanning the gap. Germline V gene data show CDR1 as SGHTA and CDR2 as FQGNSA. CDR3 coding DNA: TGTGCCAGCAGCTCCATACAGACCCCTTACGAGCAGTACTTC. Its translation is CASSSIQTPYEQYF.

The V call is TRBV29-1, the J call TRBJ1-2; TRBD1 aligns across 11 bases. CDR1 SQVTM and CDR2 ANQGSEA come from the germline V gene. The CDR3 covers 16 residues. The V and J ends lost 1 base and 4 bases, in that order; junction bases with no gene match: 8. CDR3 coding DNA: TGCAGCGTTGAAGGGACAGGGGGCCTGCTAGGCTATGGCTACACCTTC. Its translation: CSVEGTGGLLGYGYTF.

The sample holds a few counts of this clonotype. The CDR3: CASSPPRAGVTDTQYF. Here the CDR3 DNA reads TGTGCCAGCTCACCACCGAGAGCGGGGGTCACAGATACGCAGTATTTT. The chain couples TRBV18 to TRBJ2-3; the match to TRBD2 covers 8 bases. CDR3 length equals 16 residues. Germline CDR1 is KGHSH and CDR2 is LQKENI. Germline trimming cut 0 bases from V and 2 bases from J; bases unmatched to any gene: 4.

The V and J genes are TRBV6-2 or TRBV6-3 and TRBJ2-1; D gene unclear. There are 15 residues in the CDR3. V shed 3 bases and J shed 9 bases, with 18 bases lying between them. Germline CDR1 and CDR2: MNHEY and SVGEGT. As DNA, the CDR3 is TGTGCCAGCAGTTATTCCGGGCCCGTAGGTGTTGAGCAGTTCTTC. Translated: CASSYSGPVGVEQFF.

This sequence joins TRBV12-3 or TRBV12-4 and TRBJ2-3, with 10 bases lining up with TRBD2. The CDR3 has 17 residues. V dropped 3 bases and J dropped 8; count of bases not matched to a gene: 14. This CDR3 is CASSFVQGIAGGTTQYF. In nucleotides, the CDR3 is TGTGCCAGCAGTTTTGTCCAGGGTATAGCGGGAGGAACTACGCAGTATTTT.

CDR3 region: CASSLWGGTGHQPQHF. The CDR3 DNA is TGTGCCAGCAGTTTATGGGGGGGGACAGGGCATCAGCCCCAGCATTTT. V and J are TRBV28 and TRBJ1-5; 9 bases are a match to TRBD1. Germline assignment: CDR1 MDHEN and CDR2 SYDVKM. The CDR3 totals 16 residues. V lost 0 bases and J lost 5; bases outside the gene matches: 5.

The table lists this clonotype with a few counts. The CDR3 here is CSWSSGRAPSSYNEQFF. CDR3 sequence (DNA): TGCAGCTGGTCTAGCGGGAGGGCCCCCAGCTCCTACAATGAGCAGTTCTTC. The chain is built from TRBV20-1 and TRBJ2-1; 12 bases align to TRBD2. Germline CDR1 is DFQATT and CDR2 is SNEGSKA (reference sequence). The CDR3 loop spans 17 amino acids.

The DNA of the CDR3 is TGTGCCAGCAGCCAGGAGAGGTCGGTTAGCGGGAGCCTTAGGGAGCAGTTCTTC. This gives the protein CASSQERSVSGSLREQFF. The genes are TRBV4-2 and TRBJ2-1; 9 nucleotides match TRBD2. V shed 3 bases and J 10 bases; nucleotides not matched to a gene: 19. CDR1 and CDR2 from the germline V gene are LGHNA and YNFKEQ. This CDR3 comprises 18 residues.

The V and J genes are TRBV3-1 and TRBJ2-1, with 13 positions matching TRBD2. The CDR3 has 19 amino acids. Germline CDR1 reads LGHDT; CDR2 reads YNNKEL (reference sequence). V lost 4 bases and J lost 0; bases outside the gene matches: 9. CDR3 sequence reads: CASSLLAGGPEGSYNEQFF. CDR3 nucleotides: TGTGCCAGCAGCCTACTAGCGGGAGGGCCGGAGGGCTCCTACAATGAGCAGTTCTTC.

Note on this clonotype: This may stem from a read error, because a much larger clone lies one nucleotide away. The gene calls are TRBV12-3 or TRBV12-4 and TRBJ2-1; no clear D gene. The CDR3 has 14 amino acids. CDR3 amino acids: CASSSSRIYNEEFF. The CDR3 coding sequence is TGTGCCAGCAGTTCGAGCAGGATCTACAATGAGGAGTTCTTC.

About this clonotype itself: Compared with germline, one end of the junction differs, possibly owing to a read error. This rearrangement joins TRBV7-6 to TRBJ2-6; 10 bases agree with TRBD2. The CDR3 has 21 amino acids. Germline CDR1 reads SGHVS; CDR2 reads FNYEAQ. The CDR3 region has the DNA TGTGCCAGCAGCCTAGCGGGGGCCGGGACAGAGTCCCGTTCTGGGGCCAACGTCCTGACTTTC. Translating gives CASSLAGAGTESRSGANVLTF. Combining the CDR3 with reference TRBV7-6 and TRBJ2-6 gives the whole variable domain GAGVSQSPRYKVTKRGQDVALRCDPISGHVSLYWYRQALGQGPEFLTYFNYEAQQDKSGLPNDRFSAERPEGSISTLTIQRTEQRDSAMYRCASSLAGAGTESRSGANVLTFGAGSRLTVL.

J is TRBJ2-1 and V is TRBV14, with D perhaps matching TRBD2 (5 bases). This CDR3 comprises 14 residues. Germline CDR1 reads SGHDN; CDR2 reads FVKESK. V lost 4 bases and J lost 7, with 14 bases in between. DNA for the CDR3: TGTGCCAGCAGCCTGGACCTTGGGAGTAATGAGCAGTTCTTC. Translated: CASSLDLGSNEQFF. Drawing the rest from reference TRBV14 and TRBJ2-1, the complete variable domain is EAGVTQFPSHSVIEKGQTVTLRCDPISGHDNLYWYRRVMGKEIKFLLHFVKESKQDESGMPNNRFLAERTGGTYSTLKVQPAELEDSGVYFCASSLDLGSNEQFFGPGTRLTVL.

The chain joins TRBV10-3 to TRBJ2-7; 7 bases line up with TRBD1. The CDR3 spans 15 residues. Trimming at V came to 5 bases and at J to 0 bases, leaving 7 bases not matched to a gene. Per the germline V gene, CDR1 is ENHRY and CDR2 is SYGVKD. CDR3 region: CAISKDRPISYEQYF. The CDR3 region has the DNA TGTGCCATCAGTAAGGACAGGCCCATCTCCTACGAGCAGTACTTC.

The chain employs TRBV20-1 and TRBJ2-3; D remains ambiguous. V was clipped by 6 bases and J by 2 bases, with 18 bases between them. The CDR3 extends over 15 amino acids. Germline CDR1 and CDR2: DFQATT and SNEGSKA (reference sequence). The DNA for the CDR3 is TGCAGTGCCGAGAGTGCCTCCCCGAACACAGATACGCAGTATTTT. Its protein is CSAESASPNTDTQYF.

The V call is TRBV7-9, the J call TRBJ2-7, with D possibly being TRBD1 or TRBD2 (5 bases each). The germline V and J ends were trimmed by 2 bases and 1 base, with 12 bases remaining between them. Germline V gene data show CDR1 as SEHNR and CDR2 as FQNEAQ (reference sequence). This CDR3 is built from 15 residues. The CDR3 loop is CASSLSGRVSYEQYF. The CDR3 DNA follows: TGTGCCAGCAGCTTATCGGGGCGGGTGTCCTACGAGCAGTACTTC.

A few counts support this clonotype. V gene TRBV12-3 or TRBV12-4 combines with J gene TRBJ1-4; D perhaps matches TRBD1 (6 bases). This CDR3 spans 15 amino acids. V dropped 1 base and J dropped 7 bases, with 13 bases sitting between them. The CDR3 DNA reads TGTGCCAGCAGTTTAGAGGTGACAGGCCCTGAAAAACTGTTTTTT. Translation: CASSLEVTGPEKLFF.

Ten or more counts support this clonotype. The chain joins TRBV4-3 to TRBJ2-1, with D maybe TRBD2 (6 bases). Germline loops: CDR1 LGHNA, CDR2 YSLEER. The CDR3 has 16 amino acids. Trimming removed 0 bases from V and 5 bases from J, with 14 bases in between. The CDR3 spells CASSQERGLPHNEQFF. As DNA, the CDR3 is TGCGCCAGCAGCCAAGAACGGGGACTGCCCCACAATGAGCAGTTCTTC.

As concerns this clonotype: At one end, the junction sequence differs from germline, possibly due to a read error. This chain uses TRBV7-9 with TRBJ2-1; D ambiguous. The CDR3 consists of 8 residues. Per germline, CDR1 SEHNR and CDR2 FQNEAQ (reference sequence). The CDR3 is CASSQEIF. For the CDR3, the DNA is TGTGCCAGCAGTCAGGAAATCTTC.

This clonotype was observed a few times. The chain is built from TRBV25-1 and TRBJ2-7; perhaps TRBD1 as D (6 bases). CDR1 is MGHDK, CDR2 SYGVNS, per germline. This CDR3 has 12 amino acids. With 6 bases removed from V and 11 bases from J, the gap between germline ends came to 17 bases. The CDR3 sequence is CASRAGQGSKYF. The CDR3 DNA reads TGTGCCAGCAGGGCTGGCCAGGGGTCCAAGTACTTC.

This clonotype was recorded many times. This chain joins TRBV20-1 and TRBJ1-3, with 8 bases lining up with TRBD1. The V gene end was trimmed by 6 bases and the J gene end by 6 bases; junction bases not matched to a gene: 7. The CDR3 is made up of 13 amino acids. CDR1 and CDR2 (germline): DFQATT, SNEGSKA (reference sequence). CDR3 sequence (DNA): TGCAGTGCACCCGGACAGGGTTTAAACACCATATATTTT. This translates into CSAPGQGLNTIYF.

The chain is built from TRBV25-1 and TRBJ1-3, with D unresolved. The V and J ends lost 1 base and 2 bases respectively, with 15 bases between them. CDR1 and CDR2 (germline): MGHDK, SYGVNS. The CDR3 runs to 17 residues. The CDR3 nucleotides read TGTGCCAGCAGTGAATTAAACGAGTATACGGCTGGAAACACCATATATTTT. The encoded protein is CASSELNEYTAGNTIYF. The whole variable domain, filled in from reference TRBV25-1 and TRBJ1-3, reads EADIYQTPRYLVIGTGKKITLECSQTMGHDKMYWYQQDPGMELHLIHYSYGVNSTEKGDLSSESTVSRIRTEHFPLTLESARPSHTSQYLCASSELNEYTAGNTIYFGEGSWLTVV.

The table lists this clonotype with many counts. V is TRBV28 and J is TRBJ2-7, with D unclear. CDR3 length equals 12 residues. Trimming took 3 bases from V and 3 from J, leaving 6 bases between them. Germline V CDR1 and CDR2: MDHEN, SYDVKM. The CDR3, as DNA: TGTGCCAGCAGTTTGACAAACTACGAGCAGTACTTC. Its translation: CASSLTNYEQYF.

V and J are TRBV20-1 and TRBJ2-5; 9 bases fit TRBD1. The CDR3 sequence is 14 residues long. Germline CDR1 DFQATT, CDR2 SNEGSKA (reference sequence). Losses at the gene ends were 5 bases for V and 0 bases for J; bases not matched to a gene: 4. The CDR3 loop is CSACWDRDQETQYF. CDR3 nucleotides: TGCAGTGCTTGTTGGGACAGGGACCAAGAGACCCAGTACTTC.

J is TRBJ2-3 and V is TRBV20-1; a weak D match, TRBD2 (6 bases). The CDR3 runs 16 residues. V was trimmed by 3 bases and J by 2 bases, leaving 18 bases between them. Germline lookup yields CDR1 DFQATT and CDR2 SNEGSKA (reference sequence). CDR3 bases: TGCAGTGCTAGCCGGGGTGGCAGCGGGTACACAGATACGCAGTATTTT. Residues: CSASRGGSGYTDTQYF.

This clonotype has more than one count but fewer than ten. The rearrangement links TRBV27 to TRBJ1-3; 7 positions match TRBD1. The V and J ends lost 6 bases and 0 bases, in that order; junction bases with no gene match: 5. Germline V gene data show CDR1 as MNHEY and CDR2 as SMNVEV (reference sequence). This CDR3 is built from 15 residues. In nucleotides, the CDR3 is TGTGCCAGCAGCACTCAGGGGGTCTCTGGAAACACCATATATTTT. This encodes CASSTQGVSGNTIYF.